This section outlines one T cell receptor beta chain sequence together with its context. The antigen remains unidentified. The record originates from a study of T-cell reconstitution after alpha-beta-depleted transplantation in children. Study results and caveats: Where alpha-beta T cells came from about two months after transplant was reportedly several hundred expanded graft clones. Surviving thymic progenitors and recipient T cells were the source of high TCRbeta diversity at day 60 in some patients. When one year had passed after transplant, most T-cell counts and diversity came from newly produced T cells.

Preparation of the TCRbeta library was carried out with unique molecular identifiers. TCRdb fed the PCR reads into MiXCR, producing one record per CDR3 protein. The sample records around 800,000 distinct CDR3 sequences, roughly 15% being singletons. After removal of 1 base from V and 5 bases from J, the junction contained 6 bases not matched to a gene. Germline assignment: CDR1 SNHLY and CDR2 FYNNEI. The CDR3 has 15 amino acids. This sequence was found in a male patient between 5 and 17 years old who had a stem cell transplant for acute lymphoblastic leukemia, so the T cells may come from the graft donor. The sample here was PBMCs, mostly from graft donor cells, taken 360 days after TCRalphabeta/CD19-depleted stem cell transplant. The chain combines TRBV2 with TRBJ2-5; 8 nucleotides align to TRBD2. CDR3 in amino acids: CASSEGAGALETQYF. The CDR3 DNA reads TGTGCCAGCAGTGAAGGAGCGGGAGCTCTGGAGACCCAGTACTTC.